This T cell receptor beta chain is from a study of beta chain features in type 1 diabetes. Study results and limitations: Among patients with Type 1 diabetes, TCRB CDR3s were moderately but significantly shorter in every one of the four CD4+ subsets. A greater similarity of naive, central memory and Treg TCRB repertoires was seen among patients than among healthy donors.

This clone was seen a handful of times. Its antigen is still unknown. The isolated RNA, all of it, was reverse transcribed, so expressed TCRB transcripts were what got sequenced. The table came from immunoSEQ multiplex PCR; TCRdb's copy has only in-frame clones and leaves some out. Of 640,000 or so clones listed, over 12% were seen once; the top ten hold roughly 0.04%. The CDR3 covers 13 residues. Looked up from germline, CDR1 is GTSNPN and CDR2 is SVGIG (reference sequence). Trimming stripped 5 bases from V and 0 bases from J, with 7 bases between. Sequenced material: naive CD4+ T cells from blood. The sequence was obtained from a man between 18 and 29 years old with type 1 diabetes. The chain carries TRBV30 and TRBJ2-2, with a tentative D call TRBD1 (6 bases). In DNA form, the CDR3 reads TGTGCCTGGGGACAGTCGAACACCGGGGAGCTGTTTTTT. Protein product: CAWGQSNTGELFF.